The 29 T cell receptor beta chains given below trace back to one sample, sequenced in a study of PD-1 blockade in mismatch repair-deficient tumors. Profiling relied on immunoSEQ multiplex PCR, and the TCRdb table lists in-frame clones only, not all of them. The sample records roughly 120,000 clones, about 80% being singletons. The sample here was peripheral blood, taken 60 to 65 weeks after starting pembrolizumab. The origin of the receptors is an adult with mismatch repair-deficient cancer.

This sequence joins TRBV10-3 and TRBJ1-4; D might be TRBD1 (6 bases). The length of the CDR3 is 14 residues. Trimming shortened V by 2 bases and J by 7 bases, and 11 bases separated the two germline ends. From germline, CDR1 is ENHRY and CDR2 SYGVKD. The CDR3 here is CAISETGLAEKLFF. CDR3 coding DNA: TGTGCCATCAGTGAGACAGGGTTGGCTGAAAAACTGTTTTTT.

This clone was counted once. The chain combines TRBV4-1 with TRBJ2-1; 12 positions agree with TRBD2. Germline loops: CDR1 MGHRA, CDR2 YSYEKL. The V gene end was trimmed by 4 bases and the J gene end by 0 bases; junction bases not matched to a gene: 7. This CDR3 comprises 18 residues. In nucleotides, the CDR3 is TGCGCCAGCAGCCCGGGACTAGCGGGCGATTTCTCCTACAATGAGCAGTTCTTC. Translating it yields CASSPGLAGDFSYNEQFF.

The gene calls are TRBV9 and TRBJ2-3; D remains ambiguous. This CDR3 has 15 residues. The V gene's germline CDR1 is SGDLS and CDR2 YYNGEE. Trimming cost V 0 bases and J 2 bases, with 10 bases left between them. The CDR3 reads CASSVEAAPTDTQYF. CDR3 DNA sequence: TGTGCCAGCAGCGTAGAGGCGGCACCCACAGATACGCAGTATTTT.

The rearrangement joins TRBV11-2 to TRBJ2-1; D uncertain. The germline V and J ends were trimmed by 8 bases and 4 bases, with 12 bases remaining between them. The CDR3 totals 13 residues. Germline V gene lookup returns CDR1 SGHAT and CDR2 FQNNGV. CDR3 nucleotides: TGTGCCAGCGGCGGAGAGAATTACAATGAGCAGTTCTTC. Its translation: CASGGENYNEQFF. The whole variable domain, remainder taken from reference TRBV11-2 and TRBJ2-1, is EAGVAQSPRYKIIEKRQSVAFWCNPISGHATLYWYQQILGQGPKLLIQFQNNGVVDDSQLPKDRFSAERLKGVDSTLKIQPAKLEDSAVYLCASGGENYNEQFFGPGTRLTVL.

V is TRBV13 and J is TRBJ1-1, with TRBD1 matching 10 bases. The CDR3 is made up of 19 amino acids. Germline CDR1 PRHDT, CDR2 FYEKMQ (reference sequence). V shed 1 base, J shed 3 bases, and the junction held 14 bases outside the gene matches. CDR3 region: CASSLVGWDRGYRDTEAFF. The CDR3 coding sequence is TGTGCCAGCAGCTTAGTGGGCTGGGACAGGGGCTACAGGGACACTGAAGCTTTCTTT.

CDR3 amino acids: CASSPPGQEQFF. Written as DNA, the CDR3 is TGTGCCAGCAGCCCCCCAGGACAGGAGCAGTTCTTC. The rearrangement uses TRBV7-9 and TRBJ2-1, with D tentatively TRBD1 (6 bases). The germline V and J ends were trimmed by 5 bases and 10 bases, with 12 bases remaining between them. The CDR3 length is 12 residues. Germline V gene sequence: CDR1 SEHNR, CDR2 FQNEAQ (reference sequence).

The chain carries TRBV5-6 and TRBJ1-4; 8 nucleotides match TRBD1. CDR1 is SGHDT, CDR2 YYEEEE, per germline. J was trimmed by 8 bases and V by 4 bases; bases with no gene match: 13. This CDR3 is 16 amino acids long. CDR3 nucleotide sequence: TGTGCCAGCAGCCCGGGGCGCGTCAGGGGGCAAGAAAAACTGTTTTTT. It translates to CASSPGRVRGQEKLFF. The whole variable domain, remainder taken from reference TRBV5-6 and TRBJ1-4, is DAGVTQSPTHLIKTRGQQVTLRCSPKSGHDTVSWYQQALGQGPQFIFQYYEEEERQRGNFPDRFSGHQFPNYSSELNVNALLLGDSALYLCASSPGRVRGQEKLFFGSGTQLSVL.

This chain uses TRBV12-5 with TRBJ2-7, with 10 positions matching TRBD2. The CDR3 covers 18 residues. Germline CDR1 LGHNT, CDR2 FRNRAP. The junction had 14 bases not matched to a gene; V was cut back by 3 bases and J by 3 bases. The chain's CDR3 is CASGLWGATSGTYYEQYF. CDR3 DNA sequence: TGTGCTAGTGGTTTATGGGGCGCAACTAGCGGGACTTACTACGAGCAGTACTTC.

The genes are TRBV11-1 and TRBJ1-2; the match to TRBD1 covers 7 bases. J lost 6 bases, V lost 2 bases, and 9 bases had no gene match. Germline-derived CDR1 and CDR2 are SGHAT and FQDESV (reference sequence). This CDR3 has 15 amino acids. The CDR3 bases are TGTGCCAGCAGCTTAACAGGGGATTCGTCGGATGGCTACACCTTC. Translation: CASSLTGDSSDGYTF.

V usage is TRBV5-6 and J usage is TRBJ2-3, with TRBD2 identical over 10 bases. J was trimmed by 6 bases and V by 4 bases; bases with no gene match: 5. The CDR3 extends over 14 amino acids. Germline assignment: CDR1 SGHDT and CDR2 YYEEEE. The CDR3: CASSDSGRLDTQYF. As DNA, the CDR3 is TGTGCCAGCAGCGATAGCGGGAGGTTGGATACGCAGTATTTT.

V usage is TRBV5-1 and J usage is TRBJ2-6; 8 positions match TRBD1. The CDR3 totals 15 residues. Per germline, CDR1 SGHRS and CDR2 YFSETQ. Trimming took 3 bases from V and 2 from J; bases not matched to a gene: 1. CDR3 in DNA: TGCGCCAGCAGCTCAGGGGGCCCTGGGGCCAACGTCCTGACTTTC. Amino acids: CASSSGGPGANVLTF.

This sequence joins TRBV27 and TRBJ1-2, with a possible D match to TRBD1 (6 bases). Germline V CDR1 and CDR2: MNHEY, SMNVEV (reference sequence). V was trimmed by 5 bases and J by 2 bases, leaving 9 bases between them. CDR3 length: 13 amino acids. The CDR3 sequence: CASSQGQNYGYTF. The CDR3 DNA reads TGTGCCAGCAGTCAAGGACAGAACTATGGCTACACCTTC.

The chain uses TRBV5-1 and TRBJ1-1; D not resolved. The length of the CDR3 is 11 residues. Germline V gene sequence: CDR1 SGHRS, CDR2 YFSETQ. The ends were cut back, 1 base at V and 6 bases at J, with 4 bases in the middle. The CDR3 sequence is CASSLRSEAFF. The DNA for the CDR3 is TGCGCCAGCAGCTTGAGATCTGAAGCTTTCTTT. Together with reference TRBV5-1 and TRBJ1-1, the CDR3 gives the full variable domain: KAGVTQTPRYLIKTRGQQVTLSCSPISGHRSVSWYQQTPGQGLQFLFEYFSETQRNKGNFPGRFSGRQFSNSRSEMNVSTLELGDSALYLCASSLRSEAFFGQGTRLTVV.

The chain is built from TRBV7-9 and TRBJ2-5; maybe TRBD1 (6 bases). Trimming cost V 4 bases and J 7 bases, with 13 bases left between them. The CDR3 is 13 amino acids. Germline loops: CDR1 SEHNR, CDR2 FQNEAQ (reference sequence). The CDR3 DNA reads TGTGCCAGCAGCTGGACAGCCCAGGGGACCCAGTACTTC. Translating gives CASSWTAQGTQYF.

In DNA, the CDR3 is TGTGCCAGCAGCTCCCGGGACAACCTCTACGAGCAGTACTTC. This translates into CASSSRDNLYEQYF. The rearrangement links TRBV11-3 to TRBJ2-7, with D possibly being TRBD1 (6 bases). V was cut by 4 bases and J by 3 bases, with 13 bases left in between. From germline, CDR1 is SGHNT and CDR2 YENEEA. The CDR3 extends over 14 amino acids.

Only one count was recorded for this clone. The V gene is TRBV11-3, the J gene TRBJ1-1; D is ambiguous. Trimming shortened V by 1 base and J by 2 bases, and 8 bases separated the two germline ends. The CDR3 loop spans 14 amino acids. The germline CDR1 and CDR2 sequences are SGHNT and YENEEA. This CDR3 is CASSLGNDNTEAFF. The DNA for the CDR3 is TGTGCCAGCAGCTTAGGAAACGATAACACTGAAGCTTTCTTT. Based on the CDR3 plus reference TRBV11-3 and TRBJ1-1, the full variable domain is EAGVVQSPRYKIIEKKQPVAFWCNPISGHNTLYWYLQNLGQGPELLIRYENEEAVDDSQLPKDRFSAERLKGVDSTLKIQPAELGDSAVYLCASSLGNDNTEAFFGQGTRLTVV.

V usage is TRBV18 and J usage is TRBJ2-5; a possible D gene is TRBD2 (6 bases). Per germline, CDR1 KGHSH and CDR2 LQKENI. The CDR3 extends over 15 amino acids. V was shortened by 3 bases and J by 1 base, with 12 bases between the two germline ends. The CDR3 is CASSPNPGAQETQYF. The CDR3 nucleotides read TGTGCCAGCTCACCGAACCCGGGAGCCCAAGAGACCCAGTACTTC.

CDR3 DNA: TGCGCCAGCAGCCAAGAGGCCGCGGTGGGTGGAGAGCAGTACTTC. This gives the protein CASSQEAAVGGEQYF. The chain joins TRBV4-3 to TRBJ2-7; D not certain. The germline V and J ends were trimmed by 0 bases and 7 bases, with 16 bases remaining between them. The CDR3 runs to 15 residues. Germline V gives CDR1 LGHNA, CDR2 YSLEER.

J is TRBJ2-7 and V is TRBV7-2; a weak D match, TRBD2 (5 bases). V dropped 1 base and J dropped 5 bases, with 18 bases sitting between them. The CDR3 extends over 16 amino acids. Per germline, CDR1 SGHTA and CDR2 FQGNSA. CDR3 nucleotide sequence: TGTGCCAGCAGCTTAGATGGTCGGGAAGGGAAGGACGAGCAGTACTTC. Amino acid sequence: CASSLDGREGKDEQYF.

In this sample, this clone turned up a few times. The chain couples TRBV14 to TRBJ1-3; D remains ambiguous. The germline V gene has CDR1 SGHDN and CDR2 FVKESK. The CDR3 is 14 residues long. The germline V and J ends were trimmed by 5 bases and 9 bases, with 17 bases remaining between them. Written as DNA, the CDR3 is TGTGCCAGCAGCAAACCGGCCGGGGTCCCCACCATATATTTT. Its translation: CASSKPAGVPTIYF. The variable domain in full, completed from reference TRBV14 and TRBJ1-3, reads EAGVTQFPSHSVIEKGQTVTLRCDPISGHDNLYWYRRVMGKEIKFLLHFVKESKQDESGMPNNRFLAERTGGTYSTLKVQPAELEDSGVYFCASSKPAGVPTIYFGEGSWLTVV.

This rearrangement joins TRBV6-5 to TRBJ2-7; the match to TRBD2 covers 9 bases. The CDR3 spans 14 residues. Trimming at V came to 7 bases and at J to 6 bases, leaving 10 bases not matched to a gene. CDR1 and CDR2 from the germline V gene are MNHEY and SVGAGI. The CDR3 bases are TGTGCCAGCACCAAAGAGGCGGGAGGGCGCGAGCAGTACTTC. Residues: CASTKEAGGREQYF.

The V and J genes are TRBV5-4 and TRBJ2-3, with D unresolved. Trimming pared 4 bases from V and 2 bases from J, leaving 14 bases between. The germline V gene has CDR1 SGHNT and CDR2 YYREEE (reference sequence). This CDR3 is built from 15 residues. CDR3 in amino acids: CASSQDYLLTDTQYF. The CDR3 DNA is TGTGCCAGCAGCCAAGATTACCTACTCACAGATACGCAGTATTTT.

The V and J genes are TRBV6-6 and TRBJ1-5; weak D call: TRBD1 (6 bases). Germline CDR1 reads MNHNY; CDR2 reads SVGAGI (reference sequence). Trimming took 5 bases from V and 5 from J, leaving 10 bases between them. The CDR3 runs to 13 residues. Here the CDR3 DNA reads TGTGCCAGCAGTACACAGGGTTATCAGCCCCAGCATTTT. Protein product: CASSTQGYQPQHF.

The chain is built from TRBV27 and TRBJ2-2, with a possible D match to TRBD2 (5 bases). V was clipped by 2 bases and J by 4 bases, with 5 bases between them. The germline V gene has CDR1 MNHEY and CDR2 SMNVEV (reference sequence). CDR3 length equals 13 residues. For the CDR3, the DNA is TGTGCCAGCAGTTTACGGGGCACCGGGGAGCTGTTTTTT. Protein: CASSLRGTGELFF.

This clone has at least ten counts. CDR3 coding DNA: TGTGCCACCAGCCTAGGACAGGGATCCTACGAGCAGTACTTC. Its protein product is CATSLGQGSYEQYF. V usage is TRBV15 and J usage is TRBJ2-7; 8 bases line up with TRBD1. CDR3 length equals 14 residues. The germline gives CDR1 LNHNV, CDR2 YYDKDF (reference sequence). V lost 5 bases and J lost 1; bases outside the gene matches: 4.

This sequence joins TRBV6-1 and TRBJ1-4; 9 nucleotides align to TRBD1. With V trimmed by 6 bases and J by 7 bases, 9 bases remained unmatched. Germline lookup yields CDR1 MNHNS and CDR2 SASEGT. The CDR3 is 15 amino acids. The CDR3, as DNA: TGTGCCAGCAGGGGTAGGGGACAGGGAGGTGAAAAACTGTTTTTT. Translated: CASRGRGQGGEKLFF.

The V gene is TRBV7-2, the J gene TRBJ2-1; the match to TRBD2 covers 14 bases. The length of the CDR3 is 16 residues. Germline V gene lookup returns CDR1 SGHTA and CDR2 FQGNSA. With V trimmed by 4 bases and J by 10 bases, 9 bases remained unmatched. DNA of the CDR3: TGTGCCAGCAGCTCCCCGGGACTAGCGGGAGAGTGGGAGCAGTTCTTC. Protein: CASSSPGLAGEWEQFF. Using reference TRBV7-2 and TRBJ2-1 for the parts outside the CDR3, the full variable domain is GAGVSQSPSNKVTEKGKDVELRCDPISGHTALYWYRQSLGQGLEFLIYFQGNSAPDKSGLPSDRFSAERTGGSVSTLTIQRTQQEDSAVYLCASSSPGLAGEWEQFFGPGTRLTVL.

The V and J genes are TRBV28 and TRBJ1-2; no firm D call. V lost 5 bases, J lost 6 bases, and 16 bases lay in between. Germline V gene data show CDR1 as MDHEN and CDR2 as SYDVKM. The CDR3 is made up of 14 amino acids. In DNA, the CDR3 is TGTGCCAGCAGTCTCCAGAAGATAGCGGATGGCTACACCTTC. Translating it yields CASSLQKIADGYTF.

J is TRBJ1-1 and V is TRBV30; tentative D call: TRBD1 (5 bases). The CDR3 extends over 15 amino acids. The V end lost 0 bases, the J end lost 5 bases, and 16 bases lay between the germline ends. Germline V gene sequence: CDR1 GTSNPN, CDR2 SVGIG (reference sequence). DNA of the CDR3: TGTGCCTGGAGTGTACTTGGGGGATTTAGTACTGAAGCTTTCTTT. Translated, it gives CAWSVLGGFSTEAFF. Complete variable domain (other parts from reference TRBV30 and TRBJ1-1): SQTIHQWPATLVQPVGSPLSLECTVEGTSNPNLYWYRQAAGRGLQLLFYSVGIGQISSEVPQNLSASRPQDRQFILSSKKLLLSDSGFYLCAWSVLGGFSTEAFFGQGTRLTVV.